This is a list of T cell receptor beta chains from one sample in a study of cytomegalovirus exposure and HLA in healthy donors. Here immunoSEQ multiplex PCR was the method, and the copy in TCRdb shows in-frame clones only, minus some. The profile shows roughly 96,000 clones, about four fifths of them singletons. The sequencing sample was made of PBMCs. These receptors all stem from a woman aged 70-85 years in good health and CMV-seropositive. Both conserved end residues are part of each CDR3.

TRBJ2-5 TRBV14 CASSQGWGLETQYF
TRBJ2-7 TRBV9 CASSVGGAGGPHYEQYF
TRBJ1-1 TRBV7-5 CARTPGQGEDTEAFF
TRBJ2-7 TRBV28 CASTTGGYEQYF
TRBJ2-1 TRBV10-1 CASGTGTVRNEQFF
TRBJ2-1 TRBV19 CASSIDLDEQFF
TRBJ2-7 TRBV29-1 CSVTTSGGRYEQYF
TRBJ1-1 TRBV6-4 CASSDGTGSKAFF
TRBJ1-5 TRBV10-3 CAISEYRLNQPQHF
TRBJ2-7 TRBV28 CAISSGGSIYEQYF
TRBJ1-5 TRBV7-9 CASSLAAGGGQPQHF
TRBJ1-2 TRBV28 CATFKDNRNYYGYTF
TRBJ1-1 TRBV9 CASSTRQYTEAFF
TRBJ2-1 TRBV4-3 CASSQALAGVTISQFF
TRBJ1-5 TRBV5-1 CASSLSGGEQPQHF
TRBJ2-1 TRBV6-1 CASSEAWTGSVEQFF
TRBJ1-2 TRBV4-2 CASSQDRLGGYTF
TRBJ1-1 TRBV7-9 CASSHGQGLDTEAFF
TRBJ1-1 TRBV5-1 CASGDSSNTEAFF
TRBJ2-3 TRBV7-2 CASSLGSGVTDTQYF
TRBJ1-1 TRBV4-2 CASSQDSWGAKRGTEAFF
TRBJ2-7 TRBV28 CASSLLASGTYEQYF
TRBJ2-3 TRBV4-3 CASSQDPGGSTDTQYF
TRBJ1-5 TRBV5-1 CASSLAAGSSSNQPQHF
TRBJ1-6 TRBV19 CASSPGGWDSPLHF
TRBJ1-6 TRBV6-5 CASSPTATGVSPLHF
TRBJ1-4 TRBV18 CASSPSGTANEKLFF
TRBJ1-3 TRBV10-3 CAISPFTGRSGNTIYF